These 31 T cell receptor gamma chains came from one sample sequenced in a study of Vδ1+ human thymocytes. General study findings and limits: Thymic TRG and TRD repertoires appeared highly polyclonal, with Gaussian CDR3 length distributions.

The template was reverse-transcribed extracted RNA. Pooled V-gene forward primers with one constant-region reverse primer generated the CDR3 amplicons by multiplex PCR. TCRdb reanalyzed the multiplex PCR reads using CATT. Here the sample spans tens of thousands of gamma-chain clones, about an eighth being singletons. No cognate antigen is known for these TCRs. Sequenced material: Vdelta1+ gamma-delta thymocytes from the thymus. Stated subset: FACS-sorted CD3+ TCRalphabeta- TCRVdelta1+ TCRVdelta2- thymocytes. These receptors came from a child in the first two years of life who had congenital heart surgery.

The chain links TRGV8 to TRGJ1 or TRGJ2. CDR1 is VENAVY, CDR2 YDSYNSRV, per germline. This CDR3 has 13 residues. The J segment lost 7 bases and the V segment lost 1 base, leaving 7 bases of the junction unmatched. CDR3 sequence (DNA): TGTGCCACCTGGGATAGTGTAGCCTATAAGAAACTCTTT. Its translation: CATWDSVAYKKLF.

The chain carries TRGV4 and TRGJ1 or TRGJ2. Germline CDR1 reads EGSTGY; CDR2 reads YDSYTSSV. J was trimmed by 7 bases and V by 1 base; bases with no gene match: 13. This CDR3 is 15 amino acids long. In nucleotides, the CDR3 is TGTGCCACCTGGGATGGTCTCCCGGTGGGGTATAAGAAACTCTTT. Translated: CATWDGLPVGYKKLF.

The chain has TRGV9 and TRGJ1 or TRGJ2. There are 14 residues in the CDR3. V lost 3 bases to trimming and J lost 0 bases; unmatched junction nucleotides: 5. The germline V gene has CDR1 GITISATS and CDR2 ISYDGTV (reference sequence). The CDR3 region is CALWEPPNYYKKLF. In DNA, the CDR3 is TGTGCCTTGTGGGAGCCTCCGAATTATTATAAGAAACTCTTT.

Sample share makes this clone medium-sized (0.01 to 0.1%). Other nucleotide sequences from this sample produce the same CDR3. The chain is built from TRGV8 and TRGJ1 or TRGJ2. The CDR3 extends over 13 amino acids. Per germline, CDR1 VENAVY and CDR2 YDSYNSRV. With 4 bases clipped from V and 0 bases from J, the junction kept 3 bases outside the gene matches. The CDR3 nucleotides are TGTGCCACCTGGGACTCGAATTATTATAAGAAACTCTTT. It yields the protein CATWDSNYYKKLF.

This clone has more than one count but fewer than ten. The V and J genes are TRGV2 and TRGJ1 or TRGJ2. This CDR3 comprises 15 residues. The V gene's germline CDR1 is EGSNGY and CDR2 YDSYNSKV. Trimming at V came to 1 base and at J to 3 bases, leaving 9 bases not matched to a gene. The CDR3 loop is CATWDGLGVYYKKLF. The DNA of the CDR3 is TGTGCCACCTGGGACGGCCTCGGGGTTTATTATAAGAAACTCTTT.

The table lists this clone with a few counts. V is TRGV4 and J is TRGJ1 or TRGJ2. The V gene's germline CDR1 is EGSTGY and CDR2 YDSYTSSV. The CDR3 consists of 11 residues. Trimming cost V 2 bases and J 9 bases; bases outside gene matches: 4. The CDR3 reads CATWDVFKKLF. DNA for the CDR3: TGTGCCACCTGGGATGTCTTTAAGAAACTCTTT.

In regard to this clone: At one end, the junction sequence differs from germline, possibly due to a read error. V and J are TRGV3 and TRGJ1 or TRGJ2. The length of the CDR3 is 10 residues. Germline loops: CDR1 VTNTFY, CDR2 YDVSTARD (reference sequence). CDR3 in amino acids: CATWDRKWVF. The CDR3 DNA reads as TGTGCCACCTGGGACAGGAAGTGGGTCTTT.

This clone was seen more than once but under ten times. One end of the junction fails to match germline, which may point to a read error. The chain links TRGV4 to TRGJ1 or TRGJ2. The CDR3 contains 9 residues. Germline V lookup: CDR1 EGSTGY, CDR2 YDSYTSSV. The CDR3: CATWVKKLF. The CDR3 DNA sequence: TGCGCCACCTGGGTTAAGAAACTCTTT.

Worth noting for this clone: Other DNA sequences in this specimen translate into the identical CDR3. The rearrangement joins TRGV3 to TRGJ1 or TRGJ2. Per the germline V gene, CDR1 is VTNTFY and CDR2 is YDVSTARD (reference sequence). CDR3 length equals 15 residues. After removal of 0 bases from V and 3 bases from J, the junction contained 8 bases not matched to a gene. The CDR3 region has the DNA TGTGCCACCTGGGACAGGCCGAACCTTTATTATAAGAAACTCTTT. It is translated as CATWDRPNLYYKKLF.

As to this clone: Other DNA sequences in this sample translate to the same CDR3. V usage is TRGV5 and J usage is TRGJ1 or TRGJ2. Germline trimming cut 3 bases from V and 10 bases from J; bases unmatched to any gene: 6. Per germline, CDR1 VINAFY and CDR2 YDVSNSKD. There are 11 residues in the CDR3. CDR3 region: CATWDSRKKLF. DNA of the CDR3: TGTGCCACCTGGGACTCGCGGAAGAAACTCTTT.

This clone was detected a few times. This clone may be a read error of a much larger clone one base away. This chain links TRGV2 with TRGJ1 or TRGJ2. V gave up 3 bases and J gave up 6 bases; unmatched junction bases: 2. The CDR3 contains 11 residues. CDR1 and CDR2 from the germline V gene are EGSNGY and YDSYNSKV. CDR3 in DNA: TGTGCCACCTGGGACTGTTATAAGAAACTCTTT. It yields the protein CATWDCYKKLF.

About this clone: One junction end disagrees with the germline gene, perhaps due to a read error. The chain employs TRGV4 and TRGJ1 or TRGJ2. In germline, CDR1 is EGSTGY, CDR2 YDSYTSSV. CDR3 size: 15 residues. The CDR3 here is CATWNGSPNYYKKLF. Here the CDR3 DNA reads TGTGCCACCTGGAATGGGTCCCCGAATTATTATAAGAAACTCTTT.

Remarks on this clone: Other DNA sequences in the same sample also yield this CDR3. This chain uses TRGV5 with TRGJ1 or TRGJ2. J lost 8 bases, V lost 0 bases, and 4 bases had no gene match. CDR3 length: 12 amino acids. CDR1 VINAFY and CDR2 YDVSNSKD come from the germline V gene. CDR3 residues: CATWDRRDKKLF. CDR3 nucleotide sequence: TGTGCCACCTGGGACAGGCGCGATAAGAAACTCTTT.

This clone was detected only once. A much larger clone sits a single nucleotide away, making a read error possible. Other DNA sequences in this sample translate to the same CDR3. This chain uses TRGV9 with TRGJ1 or TRGJ2. This CDR3 is 14 amino acids long. V gave up 1 base and J gave up 1 base; unmatched junction bases: 4. Germline V gene lookup returns CDR1 GITISATS and CDR2 ISYDGTV (reference sequence). The CDR3 sequence: CALWEVPNYYKKLF. CDR3 nucleotide sequence: TGTGCCTTGTGGGAGGTCCCTAATTATTATAAGAAACTCTTT.

With respect to this clone: The junction and the germline gene differ at one end; a read error may be behind it. The J gene is TRGJ1 or TRGJ2, the V gene TRGV9. Germline V lookup: CDR1 GITISATS, CDR2 ISYDGTV (reference sequence). The CDR3 is 12 residues long. As DNA, the CDR3 is TGCGCCTTGTGGGGGTCCTGGTATAAGAAACTCTTT. It specifies CALWGSWYKKLF.

In this sample, this clone is medium-sized (0.01 to 0.1%). The rearrangement uses TRGV8 and TRGJ1 or TRGJ2. Trimming removed 4 bases from V and 6 bases from J; junction bases left unmatched: 3. The CDR3 is 11 amino acids. Germline lookup yields CDR1 VENAVY and CDR2 YDSYNSRV. The CDR3 region has the DNA TGTGCCACCTGGGAGGGTTATAAGAAACTCTTT. Its protein product is CATWEGYKKLF.

The chain combines TRGV4 with TRGJ1 or TRGJ2. The CDR3 is 15 residues long. The junction had 9 bases not matched to a gene; V was cut back by 0 bases and J by 4 bases. Germline-derived CDR1 and CDR2 are EGSTGY and YDSYTSSV. CDR3 protein: CATWDGLHFYYKKLF. CDR3 nucleotide sequence: TGTGCCACCTGGGATGGGCTTCACTTCTATTATAAGAAACTCTTT.

The sample holds a few counts of this clone. Given a much more abundant clone one base away, this may be a read error. Other DNA sequences of this sample code for an identical CDR3. J is TRGJ1 or TRGJ2 and V is TRGV9. Germline V lookup: CDR1 GITISATS, CDR2 ISYDGTV (reference sequence). V trimming: 0 bases; J trimming: 8 bases; junction bases outside the gene matches: 4. The CDR3 runs to 12 residues. The CDR3 region is CALWEVQDKKLF. CDR3 bases: TGTGCCTTGTGGGAGGTGCAAGATAAGAAACTCTTT.

This sequence joins TRGV9 and TRGJP. V was clipped by 5 bases and J by 3 bases; unmatched bases: 4. Germline loops: CDR1 GITISATS, CDR2 ISYDGTV (reference sequence). This CDR3 has 16 amino acids. CDR3: CALWGLQELGKKIKVF. The CDR3 DNA reads TGTGCCTTGTGGGGGTTGCAAGAGTTGGGCAAAAAAATCAAGGTATTT.

This clone showed up just a few times. The chain carries TRGV4 and TRGJ1 or TRGJ2. Germline V gene sequence: CDR1 EGSTGY, CDR2 YDSYTSSV. CDR3 size: 13 residues. With 6 bases clipped from V and 0 bases from J, the junction kept 5 bases outside the gene matches. The CDR3 sequence is CATWTVNYYKKLF. In DNA, the CDR3 is TGTGCCACCTGGACCGTGAATTATTATAAGAAACTCTTT.

The chain uses TRGV9 and TRGJ1 or TRGJ2. Losses at the gene ends were 2 bases for V and 3 bases for J; bases not matched to a gene: 10. The CDR3 length is 15 residues. Germline V gene lookup returns CDR1 GITISATS and CDR2 ISYDGTV (reference sequence). CDR3 loop: CALWEGPGSYYKKLF. In DNA form, the CDR3 reads TGTGCCTTGTGGGAGGGCCCGGGGAGTTATTATAAGAAACTCTTT.

The chain has TRGV8 and TRGJP2. This CDR3 has 15 amino acids. J lost 3 bases, V lost 3 bases, and 7 bases had no gene match. Germline CDR1 is VENAVY and CDR2 is YDSYNSRV. In nucleotides, the CDR3 is TGTGCCACCTGGGATGGGGGGGGTAGTGATTGGATCAAGACGTTT. Its protein product is CATWDGGGSDWIKTF.

The chain couples TRGV5 to TRGJ1 or TRGJ2. The CDR3 runs to 15 residues. Germline V CDR1 and CDR2: VINAFY, YDVSNSKD. After removal of 0 bases from V and 6 bases from J, the junction contained 11 bases not matched to a gene. CDR3 DNA: TGTGCCACCTGGGACAGGCTGGCAATTAGTTATAAGAAACTCTTT. This gives the protein CATWDRLAISYKKLF.

This clone was recorded a few times. The V gene is TRGV9, the J gene TRGJ1 or TRGJ2. The CDR3 totals 12 residues. Trimming removed 0 bases from V and 12 bases from J; junction bases left unmatched: 8. CDR1 is GITISATS and CDR2 is ISYDGTV in the germline V gene (reference sequence). CDR3 residues: CALWEVRHRKLF. DNA of the CDR3: TGTGCCTTGTGGGAGGTGCGGCACCGGAAACTCTTT.

This clone was recorded a few times. The chain combines TRGV5 with TRGJP2. Germline CDR1 and CDR2: VINAFY and YDVSNSKD. The trim removed 0 bases at V and 4 bases at J, leaving 14 bases unmatched. The CDR3 length is 18 residues. The chain's CDR3 is CATWDRLKVKHSDWIKTF. Here the CDR3 DNA reads TGTGCCACCTGGGACAGGCTCAAGGTTAAACATAGTGATTGGATCAAGACGTTT.

The genes are TRGV2 and TRGJP2. Trimming cost V 0 bases and J 5 bases; bases outside gene matches: 9. The CDR3 sequence is 16 residues long. Germline lookup yields CDR1 EGSNGY and CDR2 YDSYNSKV. The CDR3: CATWDGPLMSDWIKTF. CDR3 nucleotides: TGTGCCACCTGGGACGGGCCTTTAATGAGTGATTGGATCAAGACGTTT.

The rearrangement joins TRGV4 to TRGJ1 or TRGJ2. Germline V gives CDR1 EGSTGY, CDR2 YDSYTSSV. The CDR3 has 14 residues. Trimming at V came to 6 bases and at J to 1 base, leaving 9 bases not matched to a gene. CDR3 amino acids: CATWNSSNYYKKLF. In DNA form, the CDR3 reads TGTGCCACCTGGAATTCCTCCAATTATTATAAGAAACTCTTT.

In regard to this clone: One junction end does not reproduce the germline sequence, and a read error may be involved. The V and J genes are TRGV3 and TRGJ1 or TRGJ2. CDR1 is VTNTFY, CDR2 YDVSTARD, per germline (reference sequence). The CDR3 consists of 16 residues. The CDR3 is CATWDRHDTNCYKKLF. The CDR3 bases are TGTGCCACCTGGGACAGGCACGATACGAATTGTTATAAGAAACTCTTT.

This clone was seen a handful of times. The genes are TRGV3 and TRGJP2. Per germline, CDR1 VTNTFY and CDR2 YDVSTARD (reference sequence). The CDR3 is 15 residues long. With 0 bases clipped from V and 7 bases from J, the junction kept 8 bases outside the gene matches. CDR3 bases: TGTGCCACCTGGGACAGGCCCCGAGATGATTGGATCAAGACGTTT. Amino acids: CATWDRPRDDWIKTF.

This clone has a single count. The genes are TRGV9 and TRGJP2. The CDR3 has 17 amino acids. Germline CDR1 reads GITISATS; CDR2 reads ISYDGTV (reference sequence). V trimming: 0 bases; J trimming: 6 bases; junction bases outside the gene matches: 13. CDR3 sequence: CALWEVPRNRRDWIKTF. The CDR3 DNA reads as TGTGCCTTGTGGGAGGTGCCGCGTAATCGTCGTGATTGGATCAAGACGTTT.

The V and J genes are TRGV2 and TRGJ1 or TRGJ2. Looked up from germline, CDR1 is EGSNGY and CDR2 is YDSYNSKV. This CDR3 comprises 14 residues. The junction had 9 bases not matched to a gene; V was cut back by 3 bases and J by 4 bases. CDR3 sequence: CATWDLMGYYKKLF. CDR3 bases: TGTGCCACCTGGGACTTAATGGGGTATTATAAGAAACTCTTT.